The source of this T cell receptor (beta chain) is a study of early stage breast cancer tumors. The germline CDR1 and CDR2 sequences are MGHRA and YSYEKL. This CDR3 comprises 14 residues. Trimming removed 9 bases at V and 4 bases at J, with 17 bases between. Study-level points and caveats: Enriched TCRB sequences shared across patients were mostly commonly generated sequences.

Each sample had two DNA replicates, 0.45 to 0.65 ug blood or around 1.4 ug tissue. Here immunoSEQ multiplex PCR was the method, and the copy in TCRdb shows in-frame clones only, minus some. The sample yields several thousand clones, approximately 72% seen once. This clone was counted only a few times. Its antigen remains unidentified. The source of this sequence is a person in their fifties with breast cancer. This chain connects TRBV4-1 to TRBJ2-3; tentatively, D is TRBD2 (6 bases). Sequenced: breast tumor tissue. The CDR3 sequence: CASSLGGPPDTQYF. The DNA of the CDR3 is TGCGCCAGTTCCCTCGGAGGGCCCCCAGATACGCAGTATTTT.